This record covers a single TCR beta chain. What it binds is not known. Researchers prepared the TCRbeta library using unique molecular identifiers, the study reports. One entry per CDR3 protein, called by TCRdb with MiXCR from the PCR reads. The data show about 980,000 distinct CDR3 sequences, with about 31% seen just once and under 30% held by the top ten. The data were obtained in a study of T-cell reconstitution after alpha-beta-depleted transplantation in children. Findings of the study overall: Counts and diversity of T cells one year after transplant came mostly from newly produced T cells. Day-60 TCRbeta diversity that was high in some patients was derived from surviving recipient T cells and thymic progenitors. Reported findings indicate that, about two months after transplant, alpha-beta T cells came from several hundred expanded clones, which were derived from non-depleted graft cells.

The germline CDR1 and CDR2 sequences are MDHEN and SYDVKM. The ends lost 2 bases at V and 0 bases at J; junction bases unmatched: 7. The CDR3 sequence is 17 residues long. Sequences were derived from PBMCs, mostly from graft donor cells, sampled 360 days after TCRalphabeta/CD19-depleted stem cell transplant. This chain joins TRBV28 and TRBJ2-3, with 8 nucleotides matching TRBD2. This TCR came from a boy younger than two who had a stem cell transplant for SCID, so the T cells may come from the graft donor. The chain's CDR3 is CASSLLRGAFSTDTQYF. CDR3 nucleotides: TGTGCCAGCAGTTTACTGCGGGGGGCATTTAGCACAGATACGCAGTATTTT.